This T cell receptor beta chain was documented in a study of beta chain features in type 1 diabetes. Study-wide points: Diminished insertions and augmented deletions at VDJ junctions characterized type 1 diabetes patients. TCRB CDR3s were moderately but significantly shorter in Type 1 diabetes patients in all four CD4+ subsets. PCR may have favored shorter templates equally in patients and controls.

Every bit of the isolated RNA underwent reverse transcription, so sequencing read expressed TCRB transcripts. The table came from immunoSEQ multiplex PCR; TCRdb's copy has only in-frame clones and leaves some out. Here the sample spans 140,000 to 150,000 clones, approximately 13% being singletons. Sorting with CD45RO/CCR7/CD25/CD127/CD95/CD27 yielded naive, central memory, regulatory and stem-like memory CD4+ cells. Regarding this clone: Its target is not known.

Germline V gene lookup returns CDR1 SGHRS and CDR2 YFSETQ. V lost 0 bases and J 7 bases, leaving 13 bases between the germline ends. This CDR3 region has 15 residues. The receptor's source is a man aged 18 to 29 with type 1 diabetes. This chain uses TRBV5-1 with TRBJ1-4; D perhaps matches TRBD1 (6 bases). The specimen sequenced was central memory CD4+ T cells from blood. The CDR3: CASSLGGTQGEKLFF. CDR3 coding DNA: TGCGCCAGCAGCTTGGGTGGGACACAAGGTGAAAAACTGTTTTTT.